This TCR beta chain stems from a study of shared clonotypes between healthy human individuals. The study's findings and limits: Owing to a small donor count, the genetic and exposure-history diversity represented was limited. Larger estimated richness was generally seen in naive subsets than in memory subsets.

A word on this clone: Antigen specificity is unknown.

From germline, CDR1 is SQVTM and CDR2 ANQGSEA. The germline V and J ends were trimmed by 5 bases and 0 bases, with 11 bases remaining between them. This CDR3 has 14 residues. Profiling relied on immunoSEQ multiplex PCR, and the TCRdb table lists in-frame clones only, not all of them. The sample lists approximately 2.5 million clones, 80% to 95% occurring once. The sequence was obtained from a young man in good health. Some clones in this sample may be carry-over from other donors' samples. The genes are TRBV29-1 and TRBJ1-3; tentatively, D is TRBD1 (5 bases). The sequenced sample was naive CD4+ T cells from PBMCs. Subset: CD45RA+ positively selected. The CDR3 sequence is CSVLPGYSGNTIYF. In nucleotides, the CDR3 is TGCAGCGTTCTTCCAGGGTACTCTGGAAACACCATATATTTT.